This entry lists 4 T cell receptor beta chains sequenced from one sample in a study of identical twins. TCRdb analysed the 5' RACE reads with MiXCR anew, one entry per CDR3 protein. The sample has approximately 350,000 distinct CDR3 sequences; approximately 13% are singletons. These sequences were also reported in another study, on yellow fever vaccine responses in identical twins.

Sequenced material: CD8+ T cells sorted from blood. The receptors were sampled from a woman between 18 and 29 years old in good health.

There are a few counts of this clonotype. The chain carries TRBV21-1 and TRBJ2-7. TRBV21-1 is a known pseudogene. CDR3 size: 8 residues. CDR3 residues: CASGEQYV. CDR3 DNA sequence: TGTGCCAGCGGTGAGCAGTACGTC.

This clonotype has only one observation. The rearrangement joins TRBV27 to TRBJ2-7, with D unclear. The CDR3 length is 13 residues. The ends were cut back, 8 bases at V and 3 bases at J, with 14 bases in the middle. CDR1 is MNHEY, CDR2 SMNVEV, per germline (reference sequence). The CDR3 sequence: CASGKGALYEQYV. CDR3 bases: TGTGCCAGCGGGAAAGGTGCCCTCTACGAGCAGTACGTC.

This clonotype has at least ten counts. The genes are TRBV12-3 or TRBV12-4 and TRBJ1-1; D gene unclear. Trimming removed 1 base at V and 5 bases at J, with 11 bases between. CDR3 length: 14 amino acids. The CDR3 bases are TGTGCCAGCAGTTTAGGGTCGGTGATGACTGAAGCTTTCTTT. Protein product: CASSLGSVMTEAFF.

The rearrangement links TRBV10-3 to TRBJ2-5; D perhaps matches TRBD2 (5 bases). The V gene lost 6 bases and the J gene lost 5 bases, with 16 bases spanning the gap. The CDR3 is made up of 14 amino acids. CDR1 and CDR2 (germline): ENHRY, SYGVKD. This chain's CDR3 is CAISPAAGWETQYF. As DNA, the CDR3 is TGTGCCATCAGCCCGGCTGCGGGTTGGGAGACCCAGTACTTC.